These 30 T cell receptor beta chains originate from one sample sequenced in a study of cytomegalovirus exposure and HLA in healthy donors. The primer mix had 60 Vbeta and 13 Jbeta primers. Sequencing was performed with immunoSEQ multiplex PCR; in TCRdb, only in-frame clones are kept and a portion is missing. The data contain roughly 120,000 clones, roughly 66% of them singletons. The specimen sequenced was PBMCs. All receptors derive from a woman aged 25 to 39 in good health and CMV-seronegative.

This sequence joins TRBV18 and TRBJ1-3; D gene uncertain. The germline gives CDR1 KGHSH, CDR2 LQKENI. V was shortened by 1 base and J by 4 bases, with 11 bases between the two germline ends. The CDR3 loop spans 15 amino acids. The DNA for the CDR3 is TGTGCCAGCTCACCACAAATGAGAGCCGGAAACACCATATATTTT. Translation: CASSPQMRAGNTIYF.

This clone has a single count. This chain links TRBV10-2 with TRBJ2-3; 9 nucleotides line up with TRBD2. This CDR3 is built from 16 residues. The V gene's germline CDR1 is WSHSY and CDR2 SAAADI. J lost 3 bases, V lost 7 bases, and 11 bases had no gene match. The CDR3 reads CASTRDSGSTTDTQYF. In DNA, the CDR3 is TGCGCCAGCACCCGGGATAGCGGGAGTACGACAGATACGCAGTATTTT.

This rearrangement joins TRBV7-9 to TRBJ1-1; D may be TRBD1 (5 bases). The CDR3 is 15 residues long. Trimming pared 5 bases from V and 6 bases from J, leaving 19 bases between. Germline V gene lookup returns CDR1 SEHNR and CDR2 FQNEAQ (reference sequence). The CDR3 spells CASSARGGSEAEAFF. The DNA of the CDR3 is TGTGCCAGCAGCGCTCGGGGGGGAAGTGAAGCTGAAGCTTTCTTT.

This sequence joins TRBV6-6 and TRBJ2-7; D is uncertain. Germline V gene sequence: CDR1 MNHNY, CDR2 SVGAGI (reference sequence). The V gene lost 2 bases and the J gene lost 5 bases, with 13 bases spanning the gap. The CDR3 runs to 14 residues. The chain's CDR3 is CASSYGLRLNEQYF. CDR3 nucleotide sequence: TGTGCCAGCAGTTACGGCCTCCGTTTGAACGAGCAGTACTTC.

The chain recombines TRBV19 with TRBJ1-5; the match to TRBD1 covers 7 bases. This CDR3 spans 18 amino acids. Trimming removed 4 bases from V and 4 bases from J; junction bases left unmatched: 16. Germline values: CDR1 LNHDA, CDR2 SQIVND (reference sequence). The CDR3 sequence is CASSSPKIGGGSNQPQHF. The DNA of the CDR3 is TGTGCCAGTAGTAGCCCCAAGATCGGAGGGGGCTCGAATCAGCCCCAGCATTTT. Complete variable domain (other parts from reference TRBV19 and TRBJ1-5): DGGITQSPKYLFRKEGQNVTLSCEQNLNHDAMYWYRQDPGQGLRLIYYSQIVNDFQKGDIAEGYSVSREKKESFPLTVTSAQKNPTAFYLCASSSPKIGGGSNQPQHFGDGTRLSIL.

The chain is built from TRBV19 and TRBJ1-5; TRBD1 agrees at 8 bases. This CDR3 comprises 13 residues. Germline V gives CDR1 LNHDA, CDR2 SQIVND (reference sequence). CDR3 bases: TGTGCAGGGGGACAGGAGGGCGATCAGCCCCAGCATTTT. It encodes CAGGQEGDQPQHF.

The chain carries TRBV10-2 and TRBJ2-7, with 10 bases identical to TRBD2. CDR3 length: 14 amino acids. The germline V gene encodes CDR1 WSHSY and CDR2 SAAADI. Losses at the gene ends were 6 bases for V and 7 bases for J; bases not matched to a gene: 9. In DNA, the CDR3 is TGCGCCAGCAGAAGCGGGAGGGGCGGAGATGAGCAGTACTTC. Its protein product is CASRSGRGGDEQYF.

CDR3 loop: CASSVGQIQETQYF. CDR3 DNA sequence: TGTGCCAGCAGTGTTGGACAGATCCAAGAGACCCAGTACTTC. This chain joins TRBV6-1 and TRBJ2-5; perhaps TRBD1 as D (6 bases). The V and J ends lost 4 bases and 1 base respectively, with 10 bases between them. Germline CDR1 MNHNS, CDR2 SASEGT. This CDR3 has 14 residues.

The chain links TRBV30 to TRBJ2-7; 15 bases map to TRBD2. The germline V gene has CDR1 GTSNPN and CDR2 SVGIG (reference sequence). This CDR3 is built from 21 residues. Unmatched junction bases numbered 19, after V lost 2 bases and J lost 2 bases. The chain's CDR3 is CAWSILKPLQGLAGGTYEQYF. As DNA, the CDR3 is TGTGCCTGGAGTATCCTTAAACCCCTCCAGGGACTAGCGGGAGGCACCTACGAGCAGTACTTC.

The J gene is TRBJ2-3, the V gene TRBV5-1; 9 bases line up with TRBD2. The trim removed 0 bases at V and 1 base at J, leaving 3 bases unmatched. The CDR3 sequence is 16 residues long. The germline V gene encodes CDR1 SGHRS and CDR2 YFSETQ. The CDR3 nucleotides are TGCGCCAGCAGCTTGGGCGCTAGCGGGGGCACAGATACGCAGTATTTT. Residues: CASSLGASGGTDTQYF.

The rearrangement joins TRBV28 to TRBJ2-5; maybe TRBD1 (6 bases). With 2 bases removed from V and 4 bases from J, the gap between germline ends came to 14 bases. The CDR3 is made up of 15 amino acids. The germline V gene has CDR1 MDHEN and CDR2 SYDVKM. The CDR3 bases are TGTGCCAGCAGTTTACCTAGGGGGACCGGAGAGACCCAGTACTTC. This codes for CASSLPRGTGETQYF.

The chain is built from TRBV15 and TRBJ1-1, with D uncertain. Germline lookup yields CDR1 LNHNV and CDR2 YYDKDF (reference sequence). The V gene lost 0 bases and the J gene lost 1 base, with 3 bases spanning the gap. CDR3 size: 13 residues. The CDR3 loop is CATSRDRNTEAFF. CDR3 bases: TGTGCCACCAGCAGAGACAGGAACACTGAAGCTTTCTTT.

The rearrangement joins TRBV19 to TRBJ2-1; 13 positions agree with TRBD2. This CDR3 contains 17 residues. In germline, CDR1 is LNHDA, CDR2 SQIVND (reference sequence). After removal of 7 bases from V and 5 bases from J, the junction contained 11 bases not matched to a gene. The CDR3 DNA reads TGTGCCAGTACTTCCGGGACTAGCGGGACCGGCGACAATGAGCAGTTCTTC. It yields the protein CASTSGTSGTGDNEQFF. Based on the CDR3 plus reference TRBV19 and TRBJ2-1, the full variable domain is DGGITQSPKYLFRKEGQNVTLSCEQNLNHDAMYWYRQDPGQGLRLIYYSQIVNDFQKGDIAEGYSVSREKKESFPLTVTSAQKNPTAFYLCASTSGTSGTGDNEQFFGPGTRLTVL.

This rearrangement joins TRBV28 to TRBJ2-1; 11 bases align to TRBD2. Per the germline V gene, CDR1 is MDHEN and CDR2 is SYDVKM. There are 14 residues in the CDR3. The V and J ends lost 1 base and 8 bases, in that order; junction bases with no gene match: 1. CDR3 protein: CASSLLAGGDEQFF. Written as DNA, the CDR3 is TGTGCCAGCAGTTTATTAGCGGGAGGGGATGAGCAGTTCTTC.

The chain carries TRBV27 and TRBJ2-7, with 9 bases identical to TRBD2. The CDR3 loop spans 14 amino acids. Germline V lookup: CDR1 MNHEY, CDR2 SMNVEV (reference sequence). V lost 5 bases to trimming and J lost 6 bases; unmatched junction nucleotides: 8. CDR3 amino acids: CASSPISGRGEQYF. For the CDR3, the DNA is TGTGCCAGCAGTCCGATTAGCGGGAGAGGCGAGCAGTACTTC.

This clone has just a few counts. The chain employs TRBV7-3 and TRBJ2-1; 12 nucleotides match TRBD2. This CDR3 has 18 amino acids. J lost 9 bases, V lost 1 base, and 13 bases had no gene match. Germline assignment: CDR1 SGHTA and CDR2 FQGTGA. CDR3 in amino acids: CASSLNNRAGTSGLEQFF. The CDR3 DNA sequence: TGTGCCAGCAGCTTAAATAACCGAGCCGGGACTAGCGGGCTTGAGCAGTTCTTC.

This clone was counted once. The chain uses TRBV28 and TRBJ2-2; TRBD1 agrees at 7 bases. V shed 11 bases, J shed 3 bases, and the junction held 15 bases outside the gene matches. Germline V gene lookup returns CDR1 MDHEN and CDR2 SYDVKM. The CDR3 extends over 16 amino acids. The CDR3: CAAQGIPETDTGELFF. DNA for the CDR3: TGTGCCGCACAGGGGATCCCCGAGACTGACACCGGGGAGCTGTTTTTT. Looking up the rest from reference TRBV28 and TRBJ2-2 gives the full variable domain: DVKVTQSSRYLVKRTGEKVFLECVQDMDHENMFWYRQDPGLGLRLIYFSYDVKMKEKGDIPEGYSVSREKKERFSLILESASTNQTSMYLCAAQGIPETDTGELFFGEGSRLTVL.

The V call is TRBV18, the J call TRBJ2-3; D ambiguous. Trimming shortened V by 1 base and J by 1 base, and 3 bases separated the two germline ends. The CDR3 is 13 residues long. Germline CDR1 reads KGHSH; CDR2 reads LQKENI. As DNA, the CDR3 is TGTGCCAGCTCACCACTCGGCACAGATACGCAGTATTTT. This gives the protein CASSPLGTDTQYF.

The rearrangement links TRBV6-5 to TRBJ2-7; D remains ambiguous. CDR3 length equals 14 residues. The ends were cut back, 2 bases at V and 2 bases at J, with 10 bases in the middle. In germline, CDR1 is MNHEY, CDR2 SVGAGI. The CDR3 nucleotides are TGTGCCAGCAGTTACCAGCAGGTCACCTACGAGCAGTACTTC. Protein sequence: CASSYQQVTYEQYF.

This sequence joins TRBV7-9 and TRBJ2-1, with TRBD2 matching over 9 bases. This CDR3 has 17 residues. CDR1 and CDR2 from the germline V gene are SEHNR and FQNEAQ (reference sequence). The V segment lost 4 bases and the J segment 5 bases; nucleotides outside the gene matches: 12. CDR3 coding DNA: TGTGCCAGCAGCTCTAACGTCCATCGACTAGCGGACAATGAGCAGTTCTTC. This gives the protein CASSSNVHRLADNEQFF.

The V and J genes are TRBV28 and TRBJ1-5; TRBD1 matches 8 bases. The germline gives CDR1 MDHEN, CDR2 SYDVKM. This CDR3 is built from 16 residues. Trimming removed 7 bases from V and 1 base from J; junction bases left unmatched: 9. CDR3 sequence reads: CASIPRQGRSNQPQHF. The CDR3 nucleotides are TGTGCCAGCATACCTCGACAGGGGAGGAGCAATCAGCCCCAGCATTTT.

The CDR3 nucleotides are TGCGCCAGCAGCCAAGCCGGACAGACGAACACCGGGGAGCTGTTTTTT. It codes for CASSQAGQTNTGELFF. This chain joins TRBV4-1 and TRBJ2-2; D possibly corresponds to TRBD1 (6 bases). This CDR3 is 16 amino acids long. Germline loops: CDR1 MGHRA, CDR2 YSYEKL. Trimming stripped 1 base from V and 0 bases from J, with 9 bases between.

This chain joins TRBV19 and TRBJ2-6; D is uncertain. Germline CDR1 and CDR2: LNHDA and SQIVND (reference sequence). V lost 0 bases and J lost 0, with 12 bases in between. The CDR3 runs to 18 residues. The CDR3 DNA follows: TGTGCCAGTAGTATAGATCTGGAGTTGGGCTCTGGGGCCAACGTCCTGACTTTC. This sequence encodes CASSIDLELGSGANVLTF.

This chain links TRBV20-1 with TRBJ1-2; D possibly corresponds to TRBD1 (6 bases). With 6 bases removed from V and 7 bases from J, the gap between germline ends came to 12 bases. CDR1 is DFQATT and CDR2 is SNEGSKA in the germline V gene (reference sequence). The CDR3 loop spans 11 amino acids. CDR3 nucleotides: TGCAGTGCACAGGGTTATAGTGGCTACACCTTC. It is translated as CSAQGYSGYTF.

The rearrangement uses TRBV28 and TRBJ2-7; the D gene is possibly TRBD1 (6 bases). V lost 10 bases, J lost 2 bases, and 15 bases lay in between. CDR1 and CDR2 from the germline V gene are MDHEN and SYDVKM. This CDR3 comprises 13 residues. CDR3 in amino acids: CATRGWDAYEQYF. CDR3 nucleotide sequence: TGTGCCACAAGGGGGTGGGATGCCTACGAGCAGTACTTC.

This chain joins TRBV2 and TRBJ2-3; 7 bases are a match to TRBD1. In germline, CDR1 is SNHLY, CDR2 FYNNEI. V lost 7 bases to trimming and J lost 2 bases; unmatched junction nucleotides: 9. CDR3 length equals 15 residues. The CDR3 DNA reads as TGTGCCAGCACGGTTCGACAGGGTAACACAGATACGCAGTATTTT. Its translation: CASTVRQGNTDTQYF. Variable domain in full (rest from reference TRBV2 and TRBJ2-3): EPEVTQTPSHQVTQMGQEVILRCVPISNHLYFYWYRQILGQKVEFLVSFYNNEISEKSEIFDDQFSVERPDGSNFTLKIRSTKLEDSAMYFCASTVRQGNTDTQYFGPGTRLTVL.

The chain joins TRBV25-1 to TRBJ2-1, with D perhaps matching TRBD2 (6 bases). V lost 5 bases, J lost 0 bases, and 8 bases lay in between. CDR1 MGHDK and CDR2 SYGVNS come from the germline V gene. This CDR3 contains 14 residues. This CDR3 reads CASSSGFSYNEQFF. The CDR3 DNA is TGTGCCAGCAGTAGCGGGTTCTCCTACAATGAGCAGTTCTTC. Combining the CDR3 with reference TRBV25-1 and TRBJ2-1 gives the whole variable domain EADIYQTPRYLVIGTGKKITLECSQTMGHDKMYWYQQDPGMELHLIHYSYGVNSTEKGDLSSESTVSRIRTEHFPLTLESARPSHTSQYLCASSSGFSYNEQFFGPGTRLTVL.

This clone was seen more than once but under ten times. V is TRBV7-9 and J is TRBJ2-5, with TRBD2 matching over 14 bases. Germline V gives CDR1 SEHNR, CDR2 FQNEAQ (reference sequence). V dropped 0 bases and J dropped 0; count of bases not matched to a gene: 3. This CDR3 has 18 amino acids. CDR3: CASSLAGLAGDYQETQYF. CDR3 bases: TGTGCCAGCAGCTTAGCGGGACTAGCGGGGGACTACCAAGAGACCCAGTACTTC.

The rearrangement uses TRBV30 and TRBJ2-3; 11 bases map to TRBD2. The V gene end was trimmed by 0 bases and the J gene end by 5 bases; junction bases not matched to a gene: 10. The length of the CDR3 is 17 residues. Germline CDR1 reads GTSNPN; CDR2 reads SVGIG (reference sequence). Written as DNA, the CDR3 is TGTGCCTGGAGTGTACCCATAGCGGGAGGGGGTAGAGATACGCAGTATTTT. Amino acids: CAWSVPIAGGGRDTQYF.

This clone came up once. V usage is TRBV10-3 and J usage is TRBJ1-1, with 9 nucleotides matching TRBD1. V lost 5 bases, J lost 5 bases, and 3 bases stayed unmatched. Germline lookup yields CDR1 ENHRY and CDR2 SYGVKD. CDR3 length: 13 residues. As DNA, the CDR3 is TGTGCCATCAGTAAGGACAGGGGAACTGAAGCTTTCTTT. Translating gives CAISKDRGTEAFF.